Detailed here is one T cell receptor (beta chain). The sample is drawn from a study of T cell changes during pregnancy in multiple sclerosis. The germline CDR1 and CDR2 sequences are SSHAT and FNYEAQ (reference sequence). Trimming removed 2 bases from V and 1 base from J, with 8 bases in between. The CDR3 loop spans 14 amino acids. TCRdb's table, derived via immunoSEQ multiplex PCR, lists solely in-frame clones and lacks some. The data contain around 30,000 clones, approximately 94% of them singletons. The chain joins TRBV7-7 to TRBJ2-5, with D maybe TRBD2 (6 bases). Sequencing was performed on CD4+ T cells from peripheral blood mononuclear cells, taken in the second trimester of pregnancy. This clonotype was obtained from a female donor with multiple sclerosis, enrolled in a pregnancy study. The DNA of the CDR3 is TGTGCCAGCAGCTTATTGGGGGGCCAAGAGACCCAGTACTTC. It codes for CASSLLGGQETQYF.